A single sample gave rise to the 27 T cell receptor beta chains below, sequenced in a study of blood T cell repertoires in COVID-19. Generated by immunoSEQ multiplex PCR, the TCRdb table keeps only in-frame clones and is missing some. The sample includes over 110,000 clones, about 91% of them seen just once. Sequencing was performed on peripheral blood. Source of these receptors: a human donor in a cohort sampled during active COVID-19.

The genes are TRBV11-2 and TRBJ2-5; 8 nucleotides align to TRBD2. Germline V lookup: CDR1 SGHAT, CDR2 FQNNGV. The J segment lost 2 bases and the V segment lost 1 base, leaving 6 bases of the junction unmatched. The CDR3 totals 16 residues. The CDR3: CASSLVGGGRQETQYF. The CDR3 nucleotides are TGTGCCAGCAGCTTAGTGGGCGGGGGGCGTCAAGAGACCCAGTACTTC.

The V gene is TRBV6-5, the J gene TRBJ2-3; 8 bases are shared with TRBD2. V shed 4 bases and J 1 base; nucleotides not matched to a gene: 4. Germline V lookup: CDR1 MNHEY, CDR2 SVGAGI. The CDR3 runs to 15 residues. The CDR3 DNA sequence: TGTGCCAGCAGTTTAGGGCGGGGGGGCACAGATACGCAGTATTTT. Translated, it gives CASSLGRGGTDTQYF.

The J gene is TRBJ2-6, the V gene TRBV19; 8 bases line up with TRBD2. The CDR3 extends over 15 amino acids. CDR1 is LNHDA and CDR2 is SQIVND in the germline V gene (reference sequence). The V gene end was trimmed by 10 bases and the J gene end by 4 bases; junction bases not matched to a gene: 9. The CDR3 reads CATGGASLGANVLTF. The CDR3 coding sequence is TGTGCCACGGGGGGGGCTTCTCTCGGGGCCAACGTCCTGACTTTC.

The rearrangement uses TRBV5-4 and TRBJ2-3, with D perhaps TRBD2 (5 bases). The V end was cut by 3 bases, the J end by 0 bases, with 14 bases between. CDR1 SGHNT and CDR2 YYREEE come from the germline V gene (reference sequence). CDR3 length: 16 residues. For the CDR3, the DNA is TGTGCCAGCAGCTCCCCCCCCCGGGGTAGCACAGATACGCAGTATTTT. This translates into CASSSPPRGSTDTQYF.

V and J are TRBV7-2 and TRBJ1-6; D call uncertain. This CDR3 is 13 amino acids long. Trimming pared 5 bases from V and 5 bases from J, leaving 7 bases between. Germline CDR1 is SGHTA and CDR2 is FQGNSA. The CDR3 loop reads CASSGENNSPLHF. The CDR3, as DNA: TGTGCCAGCAGCGGGGAGAATAATTCACCCCTCCACTTT.

The chain uses TRBV3-1 (or the pseudogene TRBV3-2) and TRBJ2-5, with TRBD2 matching over 8 bases. The J segment lost 2 bases and the V segment lost 8 bases, leaving 10 bases of the junction unmatched. The CDR3 totals 15 residues. Germline lookup yields CDR1 LGHDT and CDR2 YNNKEL (reference sequence). The CDR3 coding sequence is TGTGCCAGCGGGCTCGGAGCGGGGGCACAAGAGACCCAGTACTTC. This encodes CASGLGAGAQETQYF.

The gene calls are TRBV29-1 and TRBJ2-7, with 7 nucleotides matching TRBD1. This CDR3 has 13 amino acids. Germline CDR1 is SQVTM and CDR2 is ANQGSEA. Germline trimming cut 6 bases from V and 4 bases from J; bases unmatched to any gene: 9. CDR3 sequence: CSVRQGQGYEQYF. CDR3 nucleotides: TGCAGCGTCCGACAGGGTCAAGGGTACGAGCAGTACTTC.

The rearrangement joins TRBV7-9 to TRBJ1-1; tentatively, D is TRBD1 (5 bases). Trimming pared 6 bases from V and 4 bases from J, leaving 15 bases between. The CDR3 runs to 14 residues. The V gene's germline CDR1 is SEHNR and CDR2 FQNEAQ (reference sequence). The CDR3 DNA sequence: TGTGCCAGCAGTCTGGGGGGTTTCGGCACTGAAGCTTTCTTT. As protein: CASSLGGFGTEAFF.

A remark on this clone: Other nucleotide sequences in the sample specify the same CDR3. This rearrangement joins TRBV19 to TRBJ1-2, with D perhaps matching TRBD1 (6 bases). V lost 3 bases and J 2 bases, leaving 10 bases between the germline ends. Germline V gene sequence: CDR1 LNHDA, CDR2 SQIVND (reference sequence). There are 14 residues in the CDR3. For the CDR3, the DNA is TGTGCCAGTAGTATCCTACAGGGAAACTATGGCTACACCTTC. Its protein product is CASSILQGNYGYTF.

The sample holds a few counts of this clone. V and J are TRBV28 and TRBJ1-6; D call uncertain. The CDR3 is 14 amino acids. Germline assignment: CDR1 MDHEN and CDR2 SYDVKM. Trimming removed 8 bases from V and 6 bases from J, with 14 bases in between. The CDR3 DNA sequence: TGTGCCAGCGCTGCTCCGGGGATTAATTCACCCCTCCACTTT. This sequence encodes CASAAPGINSPLHF.

The gene calls are TRBV4-2 and TRBJ2-2; 9 bases map to TRBD2. This CDR3 is built from 17 residues. With V trimmed by 0 bases and J by 7 bases, 9 bases remained unmatched. Germline-derived CDR1 and CDR2 are LGHNA and YNFKEQ. The CDR3 DNA sequence: TGTGCCAGCAGCCAAGAGGGGCTAGCGGGATCCATCGGGGAGCTGTTTTTT. It encodes CASSQEGLAGSIGELFF.

The chain carries TRBV9 and TRBJ1-1; D is unclear. CDR1 and CDR2 (germline): SGDLS, YYNGEE. Trimming removed 2 bases from V and 1 base from J, with 6 bases in between. This CDR3 comprises 13 residues. In DNA form, the CDR3 reads TGTGCCAGCAGCGTTCAGGCGAACACTGAAGCTTTCTTT. Protein product: CASSVQANTEAFF.

V usage is TRBV15 and J usage is TRBJ2-1; possibly TRBD2 for D (6 bases). V lost 1 base and J lost 6, with 7 bases in between. The germline V gene encodes CDR1 LNHNV and CDR2 YYDKDF (reference sequence). The CDR3 totals 13 residues. The CDR3 reads CATSRGDFNEQFF. CDR3 nucleotides: TGTGCCACCAGCAGAGGGGACTTCAATGAGCAGTTCTTC.

V is TRBV7-9 and J is TRBJ2-2; 10 bases agree with TRBD2. CDR3 length: 15 residues. Germline V gene lookup returns CDR1 SEHNR and CDR2 FQNEAQ (reference sequence). V shed 6 bases, J shed 3 bases, and the junction held 4 bases outside the gene matches. CDR3 nucleotide sequence: TGTGCCAGCAGTCGCAGCGGGGGGGACACCGGGGAGCTGTTTTTT. Residues: CASSRSGGDTGELFF.

As concerns this clone: The germline gene is not matched at one end of the junction; a read error may be the cause. The V and J genes are TRBV30 and TRBJ1-3; 8 bases line up with TRBD1. CDR1 and CDR2 (germline): GTSNPN, SVGIG (reference sequence). The CDR3 runs to 10 residues. The CDR3 loop is CAYLGQGLQF. The CDR3 DNA reads TGTGCCTACCTAGGACAGGGCCTACAATTT. Complete variable domain (other parts from reference TRBV30 and TRBJ1-3): SQTIHQWPATLVQPVGSPLSLECTVEGTSNPNLYWYRQAAGRGLQLLFYSVGIGQISSEVPQNLSASRPQDRQFILSSKKLLLSDSGFYLCAYLGQGLQFGEGSWLTVV.

The rearrangement uses TRBV11-2 and TRBJ2-7, with 11 bases lining up with TRBD1. The trim removed 5 bases at V and 4 bases at J, leaving 10 bases unmatched. CDR1 and CDR2 from the germline V gene are SGHAT and FQNNGV. The CDR3 runs to 16 residues. The CDR3 sequence: CASSPVRGDRGYEQYF. CDR3 nucleotide sequence: TGTGCCAGCAGCCCAGTACGTGGGGACAGGGGGTACGAGCAGTACTTC.

The CDR3 here is CASRVAGGINEQFF. As DNA, the CDR3 is TGTGCCAGCAGGGTAGCGGGGGGGATCAATGAGCAGTTCTTC. This chain joins TRBV5-4 and TRBJ2-1; 11 bases fit TRBD2. There are 14 residues in the CDR3. Germline assignment: CDR1 SGHNT and CDR2 YYREEE (reference sequence). After removal of 5 bases from V and 6 bases from J, the junction contained 4 bases not matched to a gene.

The rearrangement links TRBV14 to TRBJ2-3; D perhaps matches TRBD2 (5 bases). V was shortened by 0 bases and J by 1 base, with 8 bases between the two germline ends. Germline CDR1 is SGHDN and CDR2 is FVKESK. The CDR3 runs to 15 residues. The CDR3 DNA follows: TGTGCCAGCAGCCAAGATTGGGGAGGCACAGATACGCAGTATTTT. This translates into CASSQDWGGTDTQYF.

This clone was counted between two and nine times. The chain is built from TRBV6-5 and TRBJ1-5, with 10 positions matching TRBD1. The germline V gene has CDR1 MNHEY and CDR2 SVGAGI. There are 14 residues in the CDR3. With V trimmed by 6 bases and J by 3 bases, 2 bases remained unmatched. CDR3 sequence (DNA): TGTGCCAGCAGGGGACAGGGGAACAATCAGCCCCAGCATTTT. Translation gives CASRGQGNNQPQHF.

The rearrangement joins TRBV9 to TRBJ2-5; D may be TRBD2 (6 bases). The CDR3 has 15 amino acids. V shed 3 bases and J shed 4 bases, with 16 bases lying between them. Germline CDR1 reads SGDLS; CDR2 reads YYNGEE. The CDR3 DNA is TGTGCCAGCAGCGACGGGACTCTCCGGGGAGAGACCCAGTACTTC. Translated: CASSDGTLRGETQYF.

A note on this clone: Other DNA sequences of this sample code for an identical CDR3. The chain links TRBV12-3 or TRBV12-4 to TRBJ1-1; D is unresolved. V was shortened by 2 bases and J by 1 base, with 5 bases between the two germline ends. The CDR3 runs to 13 residues. This CDR3 is CASSLSPNTEAFF. The DNA for the CDR3 is TGTGCCAGCAGTTTAAGCCCGAACACTGAAGCTTTCTTT.

This clone was seen a few times. The chain couples TRBV6-6 to TRBJ2-7, with 7 bases lining up with TRBD2. J lost 2 bases, V lost 8 bases, and 9 bases had no gene match. The CDR3 covers 14 residues. Germline V lookup: CDR1 MNHNY, CDR2 SVGAGI (reference sequence). Here the CDR3 reads CASGGLDRPYEQYF. The CDR3 region has the DNA TGTGCCAGCGGAGGACTAGATAGACCCTACGAGCAGTACTTC.

The rearrangement links TRBV27 to TRBJ1-2; TRBD1 is a possible D gene (6 bases). The ends were cut back, 5 bases at V and 8 bases at J, with 15 bases in the middle. Germline V gene sequence: CDR1 MNHEY, CDR2 SMNVEV (reference sequence). The CDR3 runs to 13 residues. CDR3: CASSGPGAGGYTF. CDR3 DNA sequence: TGTGCCAGCAGTGGTCCAGGGGCAGGAGGCTACACCTTC.

The rearrangement uses TRBV7-2 and TRBJ1-2; D might be TRBD1 (6 bases). The CDR3 contains 13 residues. Germline CDR1 reads SGHTA; CDR2 reads FQGNSA. Trimming removed 5 bases at V and 1 base at J, with 8 bases between. The DNA for the CDR3 is TGTGCCAGCAGCCTGGACAGTAACTATGGCTACACCTTC. This gives the protein CASSLDSNYGYTF.

The J gene is TRBJ2-1, the V gene TRBV3-1 (or the pseudogene TRBV3-2); 14 nucleotides match TRBD2. Germline CDR1 and CDR2: LGHDT and YNNKEL (reference sequence). Trimming cost V 3 bases and J 9 bases; bases outside gene matches: 7. The CDR3 sequence is 16 residues long. In nucleotides, the CDR3 is TGTGCCAGCAGCCAGTCCGGGACTAGCGGGGGCGGTGAGCAGTTCTTC. Translating gives CASSQSGTSGGGEQFF.

The V gene is TRBV5-1, the J gene TRBJ1-2, with D unclear. Trimming removed 4 bases from V and 3 bases from J, with 10 bases in between. Looked up from germline, CDR1 is SGHRS and CDR2 is YFSETQ. This CDR3 has 13 residues. The CDR3 reads CASSIQWDYGYTF. The CDR3 region has the DNA TGCGCCAGCAGCATACAGTGGGACTATGGCTACACCTTC.

The chain is built from TRBV12-5 and TRBJ1-1; D uncertain. The CDR3 covers 13 residues. V shed 2 bases and J shed 2 bases, with 6 bases lying between them. Germline assignment: CDR1 LGHNT and CDR2 FRNRAP. The CDR3 sequence: CASGLPFNTEAFF. The CDR3 DNA reads TGTGCTAGTGGTTTGCCCTTCAACACTGAAGCTTTCTTT.